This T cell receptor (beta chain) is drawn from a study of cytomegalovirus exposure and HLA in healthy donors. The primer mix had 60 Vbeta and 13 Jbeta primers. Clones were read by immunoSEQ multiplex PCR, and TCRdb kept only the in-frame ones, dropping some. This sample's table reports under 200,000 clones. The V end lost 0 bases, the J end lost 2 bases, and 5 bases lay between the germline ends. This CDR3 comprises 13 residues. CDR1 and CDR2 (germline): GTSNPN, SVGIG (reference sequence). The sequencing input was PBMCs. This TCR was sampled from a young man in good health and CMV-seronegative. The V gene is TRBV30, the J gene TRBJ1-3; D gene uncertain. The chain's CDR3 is CAWSVLAGNTIYF. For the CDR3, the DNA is TGTGCCTGGAGTGTACTAGCTGGAAACACCATATATTTT.